Following are 21 T cell receptor beta chains from one sample sequenced in a study of blood T cell repertoires in COVID-19. The table came from immunoSEQ multiplex PCR; TCRdb's copy has only in-frame clones and leaves some out. The sample lists more than 200,000 clones, approximately 81% occurring once. Sequences were obtained from peripheral blood. These receptors were collected from a woman aged 80 or older with acute or convalescent COVID-19.

In its sample, this clone was seen once. The rearrangement uses TRBV1 and TRBJ2-1; the table's D call, TRBD1, has no DNA check behind it. TRBV1 is labeled a pseudogene. The CDR3 runs 12 residues. The CDR3 loop reads CTSSRGLPEQFF. The CDR3 DNA sequence: TGCACCAGCAGCCGGGGCCTCCCCGAGCAGTTCTTC.

The chain uses TRBV7-3 and TRBJ2-5; possible D gene TRBD2, 6 bases. Germline CDR1 is SGHTA and CDR2 is FQGTGA. V dropped 1 base and J dropped 2 bases, with 11 bases sitting between them. The CDR3 is made up of 15 amino acids. Written as DNA, the CDR3 is TGTGCCAGCAGCTTAATGGGAGGCAATCAAGAGACCCAGTACTTC. Amino acid sequence: CASSLMGGNQETQYF.

The chain combines TRBV30 with TRBJ1-1; D unresolved. Germline CDR1 and CDR2: GTSNPN and SVGIG (reference sequence). This CDR3 comprises 10 residues. The CDR3 loop reads CGWGQTEAFF. DNA for the CDR3: TGTGGTTGGGGTCAGACTGAAGCTTTCTTT.

The chain uses TRBV7-2 and TRBJ1-1, with TRBD1 as a possible D gene (6 bases). Germline values: CDR1 SGHTA, CDR2 FQGNSA. The V gene lost 2 bases and the J gene lost 5 bases, with 15 bases spanning the gap. CDR3 length: 15 amino acids. The CDR3 nucleotides are TGTGCCAGCAGCTTAAATGCGGGGGCAGGGACTGAAGCTTTCTTT. It codes for CASSLNAGAGTEAFF.

J is TRBJ2-6 and V is TRBV14, with D possibly matching TRBD1 (6 bases). The V gene lost 8 bases and the J gene lost 2 bases, with 16 bases spanning the gap. CDR1 SGHDN and CDR2 FVKESK come from the germline V gene. This CDR3 contains 16 residues. The CDR3 DNA reads as TGTGCCAGCTCGGGACACCTCTCCCCTGGGGCCAACGTCCTGACTTTC. It specifies CASSGHLSPGANVLTF.

The chain links TRBV21-1 to TRBJ2-1; TRBD2, as called in the table, went unchecked against the DNA. TRBV21-1 is a recognized pseudogene. The length of the CDR3 is 18 residues. The CDR3 spells CASSKVLAGGPRYNEQFF. The CDR3, as DNA: TGTGCCAGCAGCAAAGTACTAGCGGGGGGGCCGCGATACAATGAGCAGTTCTTC.

This chain joins TRBV11-1 and TRBJ2-3; D is unclear. The V end lost 3 bases, the J end lost 6 bases, and 16 bases lay between the germline ends. The CDR3 loop spans 15 amino acids. The germline V gene has CDR1 SGHAT and CDR2 FQDESV (reference sequence). The CDR3 region has the DNA TGTGCCAGCAGCTTGCCCGGGTCCTATCGGGATACGCAGTATTTT. Protein sequence: CASSLPGSYRDTQYF.

This clone was counted between two and nine times. The chain uses TRBV19 and TRBJ1-6, with TRBD1 matching 9 bases. The CDR3 is made up of 14 amino acids. Per the germline V gene, CDR1 is LNHDA and CDR2 is SQIVND (reference sequence). With 9 bases clipped from V and 10 bases from J, the junction kept 10 bases outside the gene matches. Here the CDR3 reads CASDATGGESPLHF. CDR3 in DNA: TGTGCCAGCGACGCAACAGGGGGCGAATCACCCCTCCACTTT.

A few counts support this clone. The chain has TRBV10-3 and TRBJ1-3; no clear D. The germline CDR1 and CDR2 sequences are ENHRY and SYGVKD. The CDR3 is made up of 18 amino acids. V lost 0 bases and J 2 bases, leaving 17 bases between the germline ends. The CDR3: CAISESMVLARAGNTIYF. The CDR3 DNA sequence: TGTGCCATCAGTGAGTCGATGGTGTTGGCCCGGGCTGGAAACACCATATATTTT.

The chain recombines TRBV11-2 with TRBJ2-2, with TRBD1 matching over 7 bases. Germline lookup yields CDR1 SGHAT and CDR2 FQNNGV. V shed 5 bases and J 6 bases; nucleotides not matched to a gene: 3. The CDR3 runs to 13 residues. The DNA for the CDR3 is TGTGCCAGCAGCCCAGGGACAGCCGGGGAGCTGTTTTTT. Protein sequence: CASSPGTAGELFF.

The CDR3 reads CASGVAGVPDTQYF. CDR3 in DNA: TGTGCCAGCGGGGTGGCGGGGGTCCCAGATACGCAGTATTTT. The chain uses TRBV6-5 and TRBJ2-3; 7 bases line up with TRBD2. This CDR3 region has 14 residues. Germline V gives CDR1 MNHEY, CDR2 SVGAGI. The V segment lost 8 bases and the J segment 4 bases; nucleotides outside the gene matches: 9.

V is TRBV25-1 and J is TRBJ2-3; the D gene is possibly TRBD2 (7 bases). This CDR3 has 17 residues. Germline V gene lookup returns CDR1 MGHDK and CDR2 SYGVNS. Trimming pared 3 bases from V and 4 bases from J, leaving 20 bases between. The DNA of the CDR3 is TGTGCCAGCAGTGAGCTAGGGGGGGTACACTTCTCAGATACGCAGTATTTT. The encoded protein is CASSELGGVHFSDTQYF. The entire variable domain, with the rest obtained from reference TRBV25-1 and TRBJ2-3, is as follows: EADIYQTPRYLVIGTGKKITLECSQTMGHDKMYWYQQDPGMELHLIHYSYGVNSTEKGDLSSESTVSRIRTEHFPLTLESARPSHTSQYLCASSELGGVHFSDTQYFGPGTRLTVL.

V is TRBV7-2 and J is TRBJ2-2, with 12 positions matching TRBD2. The CDR3 is made up of 16 amino acids. Germline CDR1 and CDR2: SGHTA and FQGNSA. Trimming cost V 5 bases and J 3 bases; bases outside gene matches: 4. The chain's CDR3 is CASSPRLAGDTGELFF. In DNA, the CDR3 is TGTGCCAGCAGCCCGCGACTAGCGGGGGACACCGGGGAGCTGTTTTTT.

The gene calls are TRBV27 and TRBJ2-3; 11 nucleotides line up with TRBD2. The germline CDR1 and CDR2 sequences are MNHEY and SMNVEV (reference sequence). The V segment lost 3 bases and the J segment 3 bases; nucleotides outside the gene matches: 8. The CDR3 loop spans 17 amino acids. The CDR3 loop is CASSLWASGRTTDTQYF. Written as DNA, the CDR3 is TGTGCCAGCAGTTTGTGGGCTAGCGGGAGGACTACAGATACGCAGTATTTT.

About this clone itself: The same CDR3 is also encoded by other DNA sequences in this sample. The chain carries TRBV9 and TRBJ1-1; D gene unclear. The CDR3 sequence is 13 residues long. Germline values: CDR1 SGDLS, CDR2 YYNGEE. The V gene lost 2 bases and the J gene lost 0 bases, with 5 bases spanning the gap. DNA of the CDR3: TGTGCCAGCAGCGTCGAGTTGAACACTGAAGCTTTCTTT. Encoded protein: CASSVELNTEAFF.

The chain uses TRBV12-5 and TRBJ2-3; D is unclear. This CDR3 has 15 amino acids. Trimming took 0 bases from V and 6 from J, leaving 13 bases between them. Germline assignment: CDR1 LGHNT and CDR2 FRNRAP. CDR3 protein: CASGLVNSPGDTQYF. The CDR3 DNA sequence: TGTGCTAGTGGTTTGGTAAACAGTCCTGGTGATACGCAGTATTTT.

The gene calls are TRBV6-5 and TRBJ2-7; 14 bases agree with TRBD2. From germline, CDR1 is MNHEY and CDR2 SVGAGI. The CDR3 has 15 amino acids. V shed 1 base and J 5 bases; nucleotides not matched to a gene: 1. In DNA form, the CDR3 reads TGTGCCAGCAGTTACTGGGGACTAGCGGGAGACGAGCAGTACTTC. It encodes CASSYWGLAGDEQYF.

V gene TRBV3-1 (or the pseudogene TRBV3-2) combines with J gene TRBJ2-7, with TRBD1 as a possible D gene (6 bases). V was clipped by 0 bases and J by 0 bases, with 18 bases between them. In germline, CDR1 is LGHDT, CDR2 YNNKEL (reference sequence). The CDR3 has 18 amino acids. The DNA for the CDR3 is TGTGCCAGCAGCCAAGAGCTAGGAGAGGCAGGGGACTCCTACGAGCAGTACTTC. Translated: CASSQELGEAGDSYEQYF.

This clone was counted a single time. The CDR3 DNA follows: TGTGCCAGCAGCTTAGCGTGGGCACAGGGTCCGCCTGGAAACACCATATATTTT. Translated: CASSLAWAQGPPGNTIYF. The genes are TRBV7-2 and TRBJ1-3, with D perhaps matching TRBD1 (6 bases). With 0 bases removed from V and 2 bases from J, the gap between germline ends came to 17 bases. The germline V gene encodes CDR1 SGHTA and CDR2 FQGNSA. CDR3 size: 18 residues. The entire variable domain, with the rest obtained from reference TRBV7-2 and TRBJ1-3, is as follows: GAGVSQSPSNKVTEKGKDVELRCDPISGHTALYWYRQSLGQGLEFLIYFQGNSAPDKSGLPSDRFSAERTGGSVSTLTIQRTQQEDSAVYLCASSLAWAQGPPGNTIYFGEGSWLTVV.

The chain combines TRBV7-2 with TRBJ1-2, with no clear D. Germline V gives CDR1 SGHTA, CDR2 FQGNSA. The CDR3 covers 15 residues. The V gene lost 5 bases and the J gene lost 3 bases, with 16 bases spanning the gap. The CDR3 protein is CASSPSHREDYGYTF. The CDR3 DNA follows: TGTGCCAGCAGCCCATCTCACCGGGAGGACTATGGCTACACCTTC.

The CDR3 region is CASMRSYNNEQFF. The DNA for the CDR3 is TGTGCCAGCATGAGAAGCTATAACAATGAGCAGTTCTTC. The rearrangement joins TRBV6-5 to TRBJ2-1, with D uncertain. The CDR3 has 13 residues. V dropped 7 bases and J dropped 5 bases, with 12 bases sitting between them. Germline V gives CDR1 MNHEY, CDR2 SVGAGI.